This TCR beta chain was sequenced in a study of blood T cell repertoires in COVID-19. Study-level information: Both acute and convalescent COVID-19 samples were obtained from the United States, Italy and Spain. PBMCs, B-cell-depleted T cells, or T cells provided the cDNA or gDNA that made up the material.

Cohort allocation depended upon clinical history that participants reported. The protocol was immunoSEQ multiplex PCR, while the TCRdb copy is restricted to in-frame clones and leaves out a portion. Of some 300,000 clones listed, just under 90% were seen once; the top ten hold roughly a tenth. Germline CDR1 SGHNT, CDR2 YENEEA. V was shortened by 4 bases and J by 5 bases, with 11 bases between the two germline ends. The CDR3 has 13 residues. The chain employs TRBV11-3 and TRBJ2-5, with TRBD2 as a possible D gene (6 bases). The sequenced sample consisted of PBMCs or T cells enriched from blood (not recorded which). The clonotype was recovered from a woman in her 30s who had recovered from COVID-19. The CDR3 spells CASSYLADETQYF. The CDR3 DNA reads as TGTGCCAGCAGCTACTTAGCGGACGAGACCCAGTACTTC.